The 2 T cell receptor beta chains in this list originate from one sample, sequenced in a study of human T cells and chemical hapten exposure (dated by TCRdb to about 2021). The protocol used for the library was RACE. Sequencing relied on a NextSeq 500. Through fastp at Q25 and MiXCR, TCRdb rebuilt clones from the public reads, retaining in-frame beta chains. Entries are consolidated by CDR3 protein sequence, retaining the most common genes and DNA. The sample table shows approximately 96,000 distinct CDR3 sequences, and 9.3% are seen once. The top ten constitute approximately 1.9% of the sample. Interpreted using the paper, the time point label stands for: patch test 2, 6 weeks after DPC sensitization. The sample's treatment or condition label, decoded: therapeutic diphenylcyclopropenone sensitization with weekly scalp DPC. Here the sequenced sample was whole blood, taken in connection with sensitization to the hapten diphenylcyclopropenone (DPC). The receptors derive from a middle-aged woman with alopecia areata. Some clones in this sample may be carry-over from other donors' samples.

This clonotype was detected ten times or more. The chain couples TRBV7-9 to TRBJ2-3, with a tentative D call TRBD1 (6 bases). This CDR3 has 12 residues. The germline gives CDR1 SEHNR, CDR2 FQNEAQ (reference sequence). The V end lost 3 bases, the J end lost 11 bases, and 12 bases lay between the germline ends. The CDR3 coding sequence is TGTGCCAGCAGCTTGCCAGGGGATGGGCAGTATTTT. Translating it yields CASSLPGDGQYF.

This clonotype has ten or more counts. V and J are TRBV7-2 and TRBJ2-2; 7 positions match TRBD2. Germline V gene sequence: CDR1 SGHTA, CDR2 FQGNSA. The CDR3 has 17 amino acids. After removal of 6 bases from V and 0 bases from J, the junction contained 10 bases not matched to a gene. CDR3 region: CASRPVLADANTGELFF. The CDR3 DNA reads as TGTGCCAGCAGGCCTGTTCTAGCGGACGCGAACACCGGGGAGCTGTTTTTT.